The 10 T cell receptor beta chains in this list originate from one sample, sequenced in a study of blood T cell repertoires in COVID-19. Assay: immunoSEQ multiplex PCR; the TCRdb copy retains only in-frame clones and omits some. The table includes 50,000 to 65,000 clones, 80% to 90% detected once. The sample was peripheral blood. Source of these receptors: a man aged 40-55 years with acute or convalescent COVID-19.

The chain employs TRBV27 and TRBJ1-1; TRBD1 might be the D (6 bases). The V gene's germline CDR1 is MNHEY and CDR2 SMNVEV (reference sequence). V was clipped by 6 bases and J by 1 base, with 18 bases between them. The CDR3 extends over 16 amino acids. This CDR3 is CASSQRGLMRNTEAFF. Written as DNA, the CDR3 is TGTGCCAGCAGCCAAAGGGGGTTAATGCGGAACACTGAAGCTTTCTTT.

The V and J genes are TRBV9 and TRBJ2-1, with 8 bases aligning to TRBD2. V gave up 3 bases and J gave up 8 bases; unmatched junction bases: 7. CDR3 length equals 14 residues. In germline, CDR1 is SGDLS, CDR2 YYNGEE. The CDR3 loop reads CASSDGSGDYEQFF. The CDR3 region has the DNA TGTGCCAGCAGCGACGGTAGCGGGGACTATGAGCAGTTCTTC.

The V and J genes are TRBV2 and TRBJ1-6; 7 bases agree with TRBD1. CDR3 length equals 15 residues. Germline lookup yields CDR1 SNHLY and CDR2 FYNNEI. Trimming removed 8 bases from V and 5 bases from J; junction bases left unmatched: 9. The CDR3 nucleotides read TGTGCCAGCGATGAGACAGGGACAAATAATTCACCCCTCCACTTT. Encoded protein: CASDETGTNNSPLHF.

V is TRBV5-6 and J is TRBJ2-1, with TRBD1 identical over 9 bases. Germline-derived CDR1 and CDR2 are SGHDT and YYEEEE. The CDR3 is 15 amino acids. V shed 1 base and J 5 bases; nucleotides not matched to a gene: 4. The CDR3 is CASSLTGGADNEQFF. Written as DNA, the CDR3 is TGTGCCAGCAGCTTGACAGGGGGCGCCGACAATGAGCAGTTCTTC.

This chain connects TRBV19 to TRBJ2-1, with D possibly TRBD1 on 5 matching bases. This CDR3 spans 11 amino acids. CDR1 and CDR2 from the germline V gene are LNHDA and SQIVND (reference sequence). V was pared by 8 bases and J by 11 bases, with 13 bases between. The CDR3 DNA follows: TGTGCCAGTTCAGAAAGGGGTCAGCAGTTCTTC. Translation gives CASSERGQQFF.

The chain uses TRBV5-1 and TRBJ1-1; no firm D call. The CDR3 runs to 18 residues. Trimming left V 5 bases short and J 0 bases short, with 23 bases between. In germline, CDR1 is SGHRS, CDR2 YFSETQ. CDR3 loop: CASSSGLILAHLNTEAFF. In DNA, the CDR3 is TGCGCCAGCAGTTCGGGTCTCATACTGGCCCACTTGAACACTGAAGCTTTCTTT.

The chain combines TRBV7-2 with TRBJ2-5; D may be TRBD2 (7 bases). V lost 8 bases and J 2 bases, leaving 12 bases between the germline ends. Germline V gene sequence: CDR1 SGHTA, CDR2 FQGNSA. This CDR3 contains 13 residues. CDR3 DNA sequence: TGTGCCAGCTCCGGGGGGCTTCAAGAGACCCAGTACTTC. Its protein is CASSGGLQETQYF. Full variable domain (rest looked up from reference TRBV7-2 and TRBJ2-5): GAGVSQSPSNKVTEKGKDVELRCDPISGHTALYWYRQSLGQGLEFLIYFQGNSAPDKSGLPSDRFSAERTGGSVSTLTIQRTQQEDSAVYLCASSGGLQETQYFGPGTRLLVL.

The V and J genes are TRBV11-3 and TRBJ1-1, with D unresolved. Trimming took off 4 bases at V and 0 bases at J, with 12 bases between the two ends. This CDR3 has 15 amino acids. The V gene's germline CDR1 is SGHNT and CDR2 YENEEA. The CDR3 DNA reads TGTGCCAGCAGCTCCTCGGGCGGGATGAACACTGAAGCTTTCTTT. Its translation is CASSSSGGMNTEAFF.

This chain uses TRBV6-1 with TRBJ1-6; D is undetermined. Germline values: CDR1 MNHNS, CDR2 SASEGT. V was shortened by 1 base and J by 13 bases, with 8 bases between the two germline ends. This CDR3 region has 12 residues. CDR3 in amino acids: CASSEVRPPLHF. DNA of the CDR3: TGTGCCAGCAGTGAAGTGAGGCCGCCCCTCCACTTT.

V is TRBV10-3 and J is TRBJ2-6, with D possibly matching TRBD2 (6 bases). Per the germline V gene, CDR1 is ENHRY and CDR2 is SYGVKD. There are 16 residues in the CDR3. The V end was cut by 3 bases, the J end by 4 bases, with 13 bases between. CDR3 sequence reads: CAISDHGTVGANVLTF. The DNA of the CDR3 is TGTGCCATCAGTGACCACGGGACTGTGGGGGCCAACGTCCTGACTTTC.